Listed below are T cell receptor beta chains from one sample, sequenced in a study of Graves' ophthalmopathy and Graves' hyperthyroidism. Via MiXCR, TCRdb re-called the multiplex PCR reads, giving one row per CDR3 protein. The table records nearly 400,000 distinct CDR3 sequences, about a sixth of them present only once. Sequenced sample: peripheral blood. All receptors derive from a woman aged 18-29 years with Graves' ophthalmopathy. CDR3s include the opening cysteine and the closing phenylalanine or tryptophan. A D gene is named only where the DNA matches it firmly. Rows may omit the clone size; those that give it use once, few, many or a size class.

abundance | j_gene | d_gene | v_gene | CDR3aa | CDR3nt
many | TRBJ2-7 | . | TRBV15 | CATSRGAGEGNEQYF | TGTGCCACCAGCAGAGGGGCAGGGGAGGGCAACGAGCAGTACTTC
many | TRBJ2-6 | . | TRBV6-2/TRBV6-3 | CASSKQTGANVLTF | TGTGCCAGCTCAAAGCAGACTGGGGCCAACGTCCTGACTTTC
many | TRBJ2-5 | . | TRBV12-3/TRBV12-4 | CASSDWGAGETQYF | TGTGCCAGTTCTGATTGGGGGGCCGGAGAGACCCAGTACTTC
. | TRBJ1-5 | . | TRBV19 | CASSISQGGNQPQHF | TGTGCCAGTAGTATCTCACAGGGAGGCAATCAGCCCCAGCATTTT
few | TRBJ2-7 | TRBD2 | TRBV4-1 | CASSPPYAGGQYEQYF | TGCGCCAGCAGCCCTCCCTACGCGGGGGGCCAATACGAGCAGTACTTC
. | TRBJ2-7 | . | TRBV12-3/TRBV12-4 | CASRRGQTSSYEQYF | TGTGCCAGCAGACGCGGACAAACGAGCTCCTACGAGCAGTACTTC
many | TRBJ1-3 | . | TRBV7-2 | CASSSPPRSGNTIYF | TGTGCCAGCAGCTCGCCCCCGCGGAGTGGAAACACCATATATTTT
many | TRBJ1-6 | . | TRBV14 | CASSPRSVRGFNSPLHF | TGTGCCAGCAGCCCGCGGTCTGTGCGGGGGTTTAATTCACCCCTCCACTTT
many | TRBJ2-5 | . | TRBV30 | CAWRKGGRKETQYF | TGTGCCTGGAGGAAAGGGGGGAGAAAAGAGACCCAGTACTTC
many | TRBJ2-2 | . | TRBV6-2/TRBV6-3 | CASNPGGANTGELFF | TGTGCCAGCAACCCCGGCGGCGCGAACACCGGGGAGCTGTTTTTT
. | TRBJ2-7 | . | TRBV28 | CASRSQGGSYEQYF | TGTGCCAGCAGGTCGCAGGGTGGGTCCTACGAGCAGTACTTC
many | TRBJ2-7 | TRBD1 | TRBV2 | CASNAPGPGTGSYEQYF | TGTGCCAGCAACGCTCCCGGGCCCGGGACAGGATCCTACGAGCAGTACTTC
many | TRBJ2-5 | . | TRBV6-5 | CASSYGAGAPQETQYF | TGTGCCAGCAGTTACGGTGCGGGGGCCCCCCAAGAGACCCAGTACTTC
many | TRBJ2-5 | TRBD1 | TRBV12-3/TRBV12-4 | CASRRRQGSQQETQYF | TGTGCCAGCAGGCGCCGACAGGGGAGTCAACAAGAGACCCAGTACTTC
many | TRBJ2-7 | . | TRBV28 | CASSFGGGAYEQYF | TGTGCCAGCAGTTTTGGAGGGGGGGCCTACGAGCAGTACTTC
. | TRBJ1-3 | . | TRBV12-5 | CASGPGPPAGNTIYF | TGTGCTAGTGGTCCCGGACCCCCCGCTGGAAACACCATATATTTT
. | TRBJ2-4 | . | TRBV6-1 | CASRLNQRQGGNIQYF | TGTGCCAGCAGACTAAACCAGCGGCAGGGGGGGAACATTCAGTACTTC
many | TRBJ2-2 | . | TRBV5-1 | CASSWRTTNTGELFF | TGCGCCAGCAGCTGGAGAACCACGAACACCGGGGAGCTGTTTTTT
many | TRBJ1-2 | . | TRBV28 | CASTLATGLGDGYTF | TGTGCCAGCACCTTGGCCACAGGGCTGGGAGATGGCTACACCTTC
many | TRBJ2-7 | . | TRBV7-2 | CASSPGVVGDEQYF | TGTGCCAGCAGCCCCGGGGTAGTGGGGGACGAGCAGTACTTC
once | TRBJ1-2 | . | TRBV19 | CASSIDSRAGYTF | TGTGCCAGTAGTATCGACAGTCGCGCTGGCTACACCTTC
many | TRBJ2-7 | TRBD2 | TRBV11-2 | CASRLTSGGPSYEQYF | TGTGCCAGCAGGTTGACTAGCGGGGGACCGTCCTACGAGCAGTACTTC
. | TRBJ1-1 | . | TRBV24-1 | CATSTPWGTEAFF | TGTGCCACCTCGACTCCCTGGGGCACTGAAGCTTTCTTT
many | TRBJ1-2 | . | TRBV4-3 | CASSYRRANYGYTF | TGCGCCAGCAGTTACCGACGGGCTAACTATGGCTACACCTTC
many | TRBJ2-7 | . | TRBV6-4 | CASRMAWEQYF | TGTGCCAGCAGAATGGCCTGGGAGCAGTACTTC
many | TRBJ2-7 | TRBD1 | TRBV12-3/TRBV12-4 | CASSYGQEAYEQYF | TGTGCCAGCAGCTACGGACAGGAGGCTTACGAGCAGTACTTC
many | TRBJ2-2 | . | TRBV6-2/TRBV6-3 | CASSRTSTGELFF | TGTGCCAGCAGTCGCACTTCCACCGGGGAGCTGTTTTTT
many | TRBJ2-7 | . | TRBV7-2 | CASAGTAGPYEQYF | TGTGCCAGCGCCGGGACGGCGGGCCCCTACGAGCAGTACTTC
many | TRBJ1-1 | . | TRBV6-2/TRBV6-3 | CASSYSLGGTEAFF | TGTGCCAGCAGTTACTCTCTAGGAGGCACTGAAGCTTTCTTT
many | TRBJ1-1 | . | TRBV29-1 | CSVDVQGNTEAFF | TGCAGCGTTGATGTACAGGGGAACACTGAAGCTTTCTTT
. | TRBJ2-6 | TRBD1 | TRBV6-5 | CASSYTGVSGTNVLTF | TGTGCCAGCAGTTATACAGGGGTCTCTGGGACCAACGTCCTGACTTTC
many | TRBJ1-5 | . | TRBV2 | CASSVADQPQHF | TGTGCCAGCAGTGTAGCCGATCAGCCCCAGCATTTT
many | TRBJ1-1 | . | TRBV9 | CASSVTSQGNTEAFF | TGTGCCAGCAGCGTTACCTCACAGGGGAACACTGAAGCTTTCTTT
many | TRBJ1-1 | . | TRBV5-1 | CASSLSGEAFF | TGCGCCAGCAGCTTGTCTGGTGAAGCTTTCTTT
many | TRBJ1-1 | . | TRBV5-1 | CASSLAQTGNTEAFF | TGCGCCAGCAGCTTGGCCCAGACGGGGAACACTGAAGCTTTCTTT
many | TRBJ1-5 | . | TRBV24-1 | CATSDVGGPNQPQHF | TGTGCCACCAGCGACGTAGGGGGGCCGAATCAGCCCCAGCATTTT
few | TRBJ1-5 | TRBD1 | TRBV6-2/TRBV6-3 | CASSYFYPPQGINQPQHF | TGTGCCAGCAGTTACTTTTACCCTCCACAGGGGATCAATCAGCCCCAGCATTTT
many | TRBJ1-6 | . | TRBV28 | CASAGWLGSSSKDSPLHF | TGTGCCAGTGCTGGGTGGCTGGGGAGCTCGAGTAAGGATTCACCCCTCCACTTT
many | TRBJ1-5 | . | TRBV12-3/TRBV12-4 | CASSRGRDLRVQPQHF | TGTGCCAGCAGTCGTGGGCGGGATTTACGAGTTCAGCCCCAGCATTTT
. | TRBJ2-7 | . | TRBV12-3/TRBV12-4 | CASSSASTLYF | TGTGCCAGCAGTTCCGCTAGCACGCTGTACTTC
many | TRBJ2-3 | . | TRBV12-3/TRBV12-4 | CASSLGEGLADTQYF | TGTGCCAGCAGTTTAGGTGAGGGTTTAGCAGATACGCAGTATTTT
. | TRBJ1-3 | . | TRBV11-1 | CASSLGHGIPGNTIYF | TGTGCCAGCAGCTTGGGTCATGGGATACCTGGAAACACCATATATTTT
many | TRBJ1-4 | . | TRBV6-1 | CASRSGSSNEKLFF | TGTGCCAGCAGGAGCGGGTCCTCTAATGAAAAACTGTTTTTT
. | TRBJ2-5 | . | TRBV14 | CASSLTRRGTQYF | TGTGCCAGCAGCCTTACAAGGAGAGGGACCCAGTACTTC
many | TRBJ1-2 | . | TRBV10-3 | CAISNEGRGGYTF | TGTGCCATCAGTAATGAGGGCCGAGGGGGCTACACCTTC
many | TRBJ1-1 | . | TRBV7-2 | CASSLLREMNTEAFF | TGTGCCAGCAGCTTACTCCGGGAGATGAACACTGAAGCTTTCTTT
. | TRBJ2-7 | TRBD2 | TRBV12-3/TRBV12-4 | CASSLIWAASTSGREYEQYF | TGTGCCAGCAGTTTAATCTGGGCGGCCAGTACTAGCGGGAGGGAGTACGAGCAGTACTTC
many | TRBJ2-7 | . | TRBV12-3/TRBV12-4 | CASRLLDGASYEQYF | TGTGCCAGCAGACTCTTGGACGGGGCCTCCTACGAGCAGTACTTC